The 31 T cell receptor beta chains below come from one sample, sequenced in a study of a mutant IDH1 vaccine in newly diagnosed glioma. Their recognized antigens are unknown. Time point denoted: week 35, safety follow-up. One vaccine dose held 300 ug of mutant IDH1 20-mer peptide and came with topical imiquimod. Produced via immunoSEQ multiplex PCR; TCRdb's table is partial and in-frame only. The data hold roughly 26,000 clones, with roughly 80% observed a single time. The source was PBMCs, collected from a glioma patient whose treatment included an IDH1 peptide vaccine. The receptors stem from a man aged 25-40 years with glioma.

The chain employs TRBV30 and TRBJ2-2; D not resolved. With 1 base removed from V and 5 bases from J, the gap between germline ends came to 5 bases. From germline, CDR1 is GTSNPN and CDR2 SVGIG (reference sequence). The CDR3 sequence is 12 residues long. CDR3 region: CAWSETTGELFF. CDR3 sequence (DNA): TGTGCCTGGAGTGAAACAACCGGGGAGCTGTTTTTT.

V gene TRBV29-1 combines with J gene TRBJ1-2; 7 nucleotides agree with TRBD1. Trimming removed 0 bases from V and 8 bases from J; junction bases left unmatched: 6. The germline CDR1 and CDR2 sequences are SQVTM and ANQGSEA. CDR3 length equals 13 residues. The CDR3: CSVEEQGRIGYTF. For the CDR3, the DNA is TGCAGCGTTGAAGAACAGGGGCGGATCGGCTACACCTTC.

The rearrangement links TRBV6-1 to TRBJ2-7; 9 nucleotides line up with TRBD2. The CDR3 contains 14 residues. The germline V gene has CDR1 MNHNS and CDR2 SASEGT. The J segment lost 3 bases and the V segment lost 7 bases, leaving 7 bases of the junction unmatched. The CDR3 loop reads CASTPSGALYEQYF. The CDR3 DNA is TGTGCCAGCACCCCTAGCGGGGCCCTCTACGAGCAGTACTTC.

The rearrangement joins TRBV25-1 to TRBJ2-3; D might be TRBD1 (6 bases). This CDR3 has 16 amino acids. The V gene's germline CDR1 is MGHDK and CDR2 SYGVNS. The ends were cut back, 6 bases at V and 2 bases at J, with 18 bases in the middle. The CDR3 bases are TGTGCCAGCAGCCCTAACCCCGGGACATTCACAGATACGCAGTATTTT. Protein: CASSPNPGTFTDTQYF. Full variable domain (missing parts from reference TRBV25-1 and TRBJ2-3): EADIYQTPRYLVIGTGKKITLECSQTMGHDKMYWYQQDPGMELHLIHYSYGVNSTEKGDLSSESTVSRIRTEHFPLTLESARPSHTSQYLCASSPNPGTFTDTQYFGPGTRLTVL.

The chain links TRBV5-1 to TRBJ2-3; no definite D call. The length of the CDR3 is 13 residues. Germline V gene lookup returns CDR1 SGHRS and CDR2 YFSETQ. The ends were cut back, 0 bases at V and 6 bases at J, with 8 bases in the middle. The CDR3 nucleotides are TGCGCCAGCAGCTTGGCGTCACTTGATACGCAGTATTTT. Translating gives CASSLASLDTQYF. The entire variable domain, with the rest obtained from reference TRBV5-1 and TRBJ2-3, is as follows: KAGVTQTPRYLIKTRGQQVTLSCSPISGHRSVSWYQQTPGQGLQFLFEYFSETQRNKGNFPGRFSGRQFSNSRSEMNVSTLELGDSALYLCASSLASLDTQYFGPGTRLTVL.

This chain links TRBV7-7 with TRBJ2-7, with 8 bases that match TRBD1. Looked up from germline, CDR1 is SSHAT and CDR2 is FNYEAQ (reference sequence). J was trimmed by 4 bases and V by 3 bases; bases with no gene match: 8. This CDR3 has 15 residues. As DNA, the CDR3 is TGTGCCAGCAGCTTGCAAGGACAGGGTTTGTACGAGCAGTACTTC. It encodes CASSLQGQGLYEQYF. The full variable domain, completed using reference TRBV7-7 and TRBJ2-7, is GAGVSQSPRYKVTKRGQDVTLRCDPISSHATLYWYQQALGQGPEFLTYFNYEAQPDKSGLPSDRFSAERPEGSISTLTIQRTEQRDSAMYRCASSLQGQGLYEQYFGPGTRLTVT.

This chain uses TRBV25-1 with TRBJ1-2; D is possibly TRBD1 (5 bases). CDR1 is MGHDK, CDR2 SYGVNS, per germline. V shed 7 bases and J shed 0 bases, with 15 bases lying between them. CDR3 length equals 15 residues. CDR3 nucleotides: TGTGCCAGCATATTAACCGACAGTTCTAACTATGGCTACACCTTC. Its protein product is CASILTDSSNYGYTF.

This clone was observed once. The chain carries TRBV2 and TRBJ2-5, with 10 nucleotides matching TRBD1. The CDR3 loop spans 14 amino acids. The V segment lost 7 bases and the J segment 5 bases; nucleotides outside the gene matches: 7. Per germline, CDR1 SNHLY and CDR2 FYNNEI. In DNA, the CDR3 is TGTGCCAGCAAAGAGGACAGGGGGTCCGAGACCCAGTACTTC. Its translation: CASKEDRGSETQYF.

CDR3 residues: CASNPWTGGIYEQYF. DNA for the CDR3: TGTGCCAGCAACCCTTGGACAGGGGGCATCTACGAGCAGTACTTC. This chain connects TRBV28 to TRBJ2-7, with 11 nucleotides matching TRBD1. The CDR3 covers 15 residues. V gave up 7 bases and J gave up 3 bases; unmatched junction bases: 8. The V gene's germline CDR1 is MDHEN and CDR2 SYDVKM. The whole variable domain, filled in from reference TRBV28 and TRBJ2-7, reads DVKVTQSSRYLVKRTGEKVFLECVQDMDHENMFWYRQDPGLGLRLIYFSYDVKMKEKGDIPEGYSVSREKKERFSLILESASTNQTSMYLCASNPWTGGIYEQYFGPGTRLTVT.

This sequence joins TRBV5-1 and TRBJ1-2, with 10 bases fitting TRBD1. Germline CDR1 and CDR2: SGHRS and YFSETQ. The V gene end was trimmed by 4 bases and the J gene end by 5 bases; junction bases not matched to a gene: 8. The CDR3 covers 15 residues. The CDR3 spells CASSPGQGSWYGYTF. The DNA of the CDR3 is TGCGCCAGCAGCCCGGGACAGGGGTCTTGGTATGGCTACACCTTC.

A single count supports this clone. V is TRBV6-4 and J is TRBJ1-2; D gene unclear. Trimming removed 0 bases at V and 4 bases at J, with 9 bases between. Germline V gives CDR1 MRHNA, CDR2 SNTAGT. The CDR3 has 14 residues. The CDR3 sequence is CASSDSTVGYGYTF. CDR3 sequence (DNA): TGTGCCAGCAGTGACTCAACCGTCGGCTATGGCTACACCTTC.

The J gene is TRBJ2-7, the V gene TRBV30, with 8 bases matching TRBD2. In germline, CDR1 is GTSNPN, CDR2 SVGIG (reference sequence). The CDR3 spans 11 residues. J gave up 6 bases and V 3 bases, and 1 base lay outside the gene matches. CDR3 in amino acids: CAWSGTSEQYF. The CDR3 DNA reads as TGTGCCTGGAGCGGGACTAGCGAGCAGTACTTC.

This chain joins TRBV19 and TRBJ1-1; maybe TRBD1 (6 bases). The V end was cut by 6 bases, the J end by 0 bases, with 11 bases between. CDR1 and CDR2 (germline): LNHDA, SQIVND (reference sequence). This CDR3 is built from 14 residues. The CDR3 region has the DNA TGTGCCAGTAGCAACAGGGCAGTGAACACTGAAGCTTTCTTT. Its protein product is CASSNRAVNTEAFF.

The CDR3, as DNA: TGTGCCAGCAGCCACCGGACAGGGGCTGGCTACGAGCAGTACTTC. Translation gives CASSHRTGAGYEQYF. The chain joins TRBV5-5 to TRBJ2-7, with TRBD1 matching over 9 bases. This CDR3 is 15 amino acids long. Germline CDR1 and CDR2: SGHKS and YYEKEE (reference sequence). The V segment lost 4 bases and the J segment 3 bases; nucleotides outside the gene matches: 8.

The chain combines TRBV2 with TRBJ1-6; possible D gene TRBD1, 6 bases. CDR1 and CDR2 from the germline V gene are SNHLY and FYNNEI. The CDR3 runs 15 residues. V lost 3 bases and J lost 14, with 20 bases in between. The CDR3 sequence: CASSDRGGELGTLHF. In DNA form, the CDR3 reads TGTGCCAGCAGTGACAGGGGCGGGGAACTAGGGACCCTCCACTTT. Based on the CDR3 plus reference TRBV2 and TRBJ1-6, the full variable domain is EPEVTQTPSHQVTQMGQEVILRCVPISNHLYFYWYRQILGQKVEFLVSFYNNEISEKSEIFDDQFSVERPDGSNFTLKIRSTKLEDSAMYFCASSDRGGELGTLHFGNGTRLTVT.

The rearrangement joins TRBV5-4 to TRBJ2-1; 7 nucleotides match TRBD1. V lost 1 base to trimming and J lost 4 bases; unmatched junction nucleotides: 8. Germline CDR1 and CDR2: SGHNT and YYREEE (reference sequence). The CDR3 covers 16 residues. The CDR3 DNA reads as TGTGCCAGCAGCTTGCTAGCAGGGGGTGATTACAATGAGCAGTTCTTC. Encoded protein: CASSLLAGGDYNEQFF. The entire variable domain, with the rest obtained from reference TRBV5-4 and TRBJ2-1, is as follows: ETGVTQSPTHLIKTRGQQVTLRCSSQSGHNTVSWYQQALGQGPQFIFQYYREEENGRGNFPPRFSGLQFPNYSSELNVNALELDDSALYLCASSLLAGGDYNEQFFGPGTRLTVL.

CDR3 sequence (DNA): TGTGCCAGCAGCAGAGGACAGGGGGTGTCAGGGAGGGCCAAAAACATTCAGTACTTC. Encoded protein: CASSRGQGVSGRAKNIQYF. The chain employs TRBV21-1 and TRBJ2-4; the table's D call, TRBD1, has no DNA check behind it. TRBV21-1 is a known pseudogene. The CDR3 extends over 19 amino acids.

The rearrangement joins TRBV7-2 to TRBJ1-6; possibly TRBD1 for D (5 bases). CDR3 length equals 14 residues. V gave up 5 bases and J gave up 13 bases, with 18 bases separating them. The germline V gene has CDR1 SGHTA and CDR2 FQGNSA. The CDR3 reads CASSPQGSRSPLHF. CDR3 bases: TGTGCCAGCAGCCCCCAGGGATCGCGGTCCCCCCTCCACTTT.

This clone was seen a few times. The chain is built from TRBV19 and TRBJ1-1; D is ambiguous. CDR3 length: 16 residues. Germline assignment: CDR1 LNHDA and CDR2 SQIVND (reference sequence). V was clipped by 1 base and J by 1 base, with 13 bases between them. DNA of the CDR3: TGTGCCAGTAGTATAGGGGATGGGCCCTGGAACACTGAAGCTTTCTTT. Protein product: CASSIGDGPWNTEAFF.

The chain employs TRBV13 and TRBJ1-5, with a possible D match to TRBD1 (5 bases). V was trimmed by 5 bases and J by 7 bases, leaving 21 bases between them. The germline CDR1 and CDR2 sequences are PRHDT and FYEKMQ (reference sequence). This CDR3 comprises 16 residues. The DNA of the CDR3 is TGTGCCAGCAGCACCGGAGGGGAGGCTCCGGAACAGCCCCAGCATTTT. The encoded protein is CASSTGGEAPEQPQHF. The variable domain in full, with the rest retrieved from reference TRBV13 and TRBJ1-5, is AAGVIQSPRHLIKEKRETATLKCYPIPRHDTVYWYQQGPGQDPQFLISFYEKMQSDKGSIPDRFSAQQFSDYHSELNMSSLELGDSALYFCASSTGGEAPEQPQHFGDGTRLSIL.

This clone appeared once. This chain uses TRBV27 with TRBJ2-2, with D unresolved. Germline V gives CDR1 MNHEY, CDR2 SMNVEV (reference sequence). This CDR3 region has 12 residues. Trimming took 1 base from V and 6 from J, leaving 3 bases between them. The CDR3: CASSLYPGELFF. CDR3 nucleotides: TGTGCCAGCAGTTTATACCCCGGGGAGCTGTTTTTT.

The rearrangement joins TRBV6-5 to TRBJ2-2; no firm D call. The V gene lost 3 bases and the J gene lost 1 base, with 9 bases spanning the gap. The V gene's germline CDR1 is MNHEY and CDR2 SVGAGI. The CDR3 is 15 amino acids. CDR3 sequence (DNA): TGTGCCAGCAGTTATCTAGTGGAGAACACCGGGGAGCTGTTTTTT. Translating gives CASSYLVENTGELFF.

The chain uses TRBV5-1 and TRBJ1-2, with D perhaps TRBD1 (5 bases). Looked up from germline, CDR1 is SGHRS and CDR2 is YFSETQ. This CDR3 region has 15 residues. Trimming removed 0 bases at V and 8 bases at J, with 17 bases between. CDR3 sequence (DNA): TGCGCCAGCAGCTTGGGAGGGCCGGGACGGGACGGCTACACCTTC. Its translation: CASSLGGPGRDGYTF.

This clone showed up just once. The rearrangement joins TRBV9 to TRBJ1-2; D is undetermined. Germline lookup yields CDR1 SGDLS and CDR2 YYNGEE. The CDR3 consists of 14 residues. The V end was cut by 4 bases, the J end by 8 bases, with 18 bases between. Here the CDR3 DNA reads TGTGCCAGCAGCCTCCCGGGAGGGCGCGGAGGCTACACCTTC. Translating gives CASSLPGGRGGYTF. The full variable domain, its missing parts supplied by reference TRBV9 and TRBJ1-2, is DSGVTQTPKHLITATGQRVTLRCSPRSGDLSVYWYQQSLDQGLQFLIQYYNGEERAKGNILERFSAQQFPDLHSELNLSSLELGDSALYFCASSLPGGRGGYTFGSGTRLTVV.

This chain uses TRBV4-3 with TRBJ1-2; weak D call: TRBD1 (6 bases). This CDR3 comprises 15 residues. Germline V lookup: CDR1 LGHNA, CDR2 YSLEER. Trimming stripped 3 bases from V and 8 bases from J, with 19 bases between. This CDR3 is CASSQGPTGAKGYTF. The CDR3, as DNA: TGCGCCAGCAGCCAGGGGCCAACGGGGGCGAAGGGCTACACCTTC.

The gene calls are TRBV6-5 and TRBJ1-4, with 8 bases that match TRBD1. Germline V lookup: CDR1 MNHEY, CDR2 SVGAGI. CDR3 length: 16 amino acids. Unmatched junction bases numbered 7, after V lost 0 bases and J lost 7 bases. CDR3 nucleotide sequence: TGTGCCAGCAGTTACTCTCCGGGACAGGCCGGTGAAAAACTGTTTTTT. Amino acids: CASSYSPGQAGEKLFF.

The chain uses TRBV6-6 and TRBJ2-5, with D unclear. V dropped 8 bases and J dropped 1 base, with 8 bases sitting between them. Germline V CDR1 and CDR2: MNHNY, SVGAGI (reference sequence). This CDR3 comprises 12 residues. This CDR3 is CASGRTQETQYF. CDR3 DNA sequence: TGTGCCAGCGGGCGGACCCAAGAGACCCAGTACTTC.

The CDR3 is CASSRKGRAANTGELFF. DNA for the CDR3: TGTGCCAGCAGCAGAAAGGGTCGGGCAGCGAACACCGGGGAGCTGTTTTTT. The chain uses TRBV5-8 and TRBJ2-2; D uncertain. Germline loops: CDR1 SGHTS, CDR2 YDEGEE. The CDR3 loop spans 17 amino acids. The V end lost 4 bases, the J end lost 0 bases, and 16 bases lay between the germline ends.

The chain uses TRBV4-1 and TRBJ1-4; D is perhaps TRBD1 (6 bases). The germline V gene encodes CDR1 MGHRA and CDR2 YSYEKL. The CDR3 totals 15 residues. Trimming left V 0 bases short and J 5 bases short, with 10 bases between. Here the CDR3 reads CASSQESQGNEKLFF. The DNA of the CDR3 is TGCGCCAGCAGCCAAGAATCACAGGGAAATGAAAAACTGTTTTTT.

This clone was observed once. V gene TRBV4-3 combines with J gene TRBJ2-7; TRBD1 is a possible D gene (6 bases). Deletions cut 0 bases from V and 2 bases from J, with 11 bases between. There are 15 residues in the CDR3. CDR1 LGHNA and CDR2 YSLEER come from the germline V gene. The CDR3: CASSQDETGTYEQYF. CDR3 DNA: TGCGCCAGCAGCCAAGATGAGACAGGAACCTACGAGCAGTACTTC.

This chain uses TRBV5-1 with TRBJ1-3; no clear D gene. This CDR3 spans 14 amino acids. The germline CDR1 and CDR2 sequences are SGHRS and YFSETQ. Trimming cost V 0 bases and J 0 bases, with 4 bases left between them. The CDR3, as DNA: TGCGCCAGCAGCTTGGAGGACTCTGGAAACACCATATATTTT. This translates into CASSLEDSGNTIYF.